This T cell receptor (beta chain) was recorded in a study of T cell changes during pregnancy in multiple sclerosis. The table came from immunoSEQ multiplex PCR; TCRdb's copy has only in-frame clones and leaves some out. The data show about 40,000 clones, approximately 91% seen once. After removal of 4 bases from V and 4 bases from J, the junction contained 2 bases not matched to a gene. The CDR3 extends over 16 amino acids. Germline values: CDR1 SGHTA, CDR2 FQGNSA. Sequences were derived from CD4+ T cells from peripheral blood mononuclear cells, sampled in the second trimester of pregnancy. This TCR derives from a female donor in good health, enrolled as a control in a pregnancy study. The chain joins TRBV7-2 to TRBJ2-1; 15 positions agree with TRBD2. In nucleotides, the CDR3 is TGTGCCAGCAGCTCGGGACTAGCGGGAGGTTACAATGAGCAGTTCTTC. It encodes CASSSGLAGGYNEQFF.